The rows below give T cell receptor beta chains drawn from one sample of a study of blood T cell repertoires in COVID-19. Method: immunoSEQ multiplex PCR; TCRdb's copy keeps in-frame clones and lacks some. The table shows some 370,000 clones, with about 90% occurring only once. The sample consisted of peripheral blood. All receptors derive from a woman in her 30s with COVID-19, enrolled during active disease. Each CDR3 is given with its conserved first and last residue. The order of the fields is J gene, clone size, D gene, V gene, CDR3 DNA, CDR3 protein. The D gene is left open where the match is weak. The size of a clone is reported for some rows only, either as once, few or many, or as a class for expanded clones.

>TRBJ1-4|-|-|TRBV7-2
TGTGCCAGCAGCTCGCAATCCCAGGGCGGTGAAAAACTGTTTTTT
CASSSQSQGGEKLFF
>TRBJ1-5|few|-|TRBV6-5
TGTGCCAGCAGTTACGCAGGGATCGATCAGCCCCAGCATTTT
CASSYAGIDQPQHF
>TRBJ2-7|-|TRBD1|TRBV2
TGTGCCAGCAGTTTAACGGGACAGACCTACGAGCAGTACTTC
CASSLTGQTYEQYF
>TRBJ2-3|-|-|TRBV7-9
TGTGCCAGCAGCCCCCTAAGGGCAGGGTCCACAGATACGCAGTATTTT
CASSPLRAGSTDTQYF
>TRBJ1-2|-|-|TRBV30
TGTGCTTGGGGGGCCTATGGCTACACCTTC
CAWGAYGYTF
>TRBJ2-5|-|-|TRBV19
TGTGCCAGTAGTATCTCACAGACGTACCAAGAGACCCAGTACTTC
CASSISQTYQETQYF
>TRBJ2-1|-|TRBD1|TRBV5-1
TGCGCCAGCAGCTTGGGGGACAGTGGATTCTCCTACAATGAGCAGTTCTTC
CASSLGDSGFSYNEQFF
>TRBJ1-3|-|-|TRBV5-4
TGTGCCAGCAGCTTGGCCGCGGGAAACACCATATATTTT
CASSLAAGNTIYF
>TRBJ1-4|once|-|TRBV2
TGTGCCAGCAGCTATACAGGGAATAATGAAAAACTGTTTTTT
CASSYTGNNEKLFF
>TRBJ2-5|-|-|TRBV29-1
TGCAGCGTTGAATGGAGCGAGACCCAGTACTTC
CSVEWSETQYF
>TRBJ1-3|-|-|TRBV9
TGTGCCAGCAGCGTAGGGGCCGTCTCTGGAAACACCATATATTTT
CASSVGAVSGNTIYF
>TRBJ2-5|-|TRBD1|TRBV29-1
TGCAGCGCGACAGGGGGCGATTTAGAGACCCAGTACTTC
CSATGGDLETQYF
>TRBJ2-1|-|TRBD1|TRBV19
TGTGCCAGTAGTCCGAGTAGGGACAGGGGATCGAATGAGCAGTTCTTC
CASSPSRDRGSNEQFF
>TRBJ2-2|-|TRBD2|TRBV30
TGTGCCGTCGGGGTAGCGGGAGGCCCCGGGGAGCTGTTTTTT
CAVGVAGGPGELFF
>TRBJ1-2|-|TRBD1|TRBV7-2
TGTGCCAGCAGCTCGGACAGGGTAGCCTATGGCTACACCTTC
CASSSDRVAYGYTF
>TRBJ1-2|-|-|TRBV3-1/TRBV3-2
TGTGCCAGCAGCCAAGGTAGATCACGTAACTATGGCTACACCTTC
CASSQGRSRNYGYTF
>TRBJ2-1|-|-|TRBV7-9
TGTGCCAGCAGACCAGCCCCCAGGGTTGGGAATGAGCAGTTCTTC
CASRPAPRVGNEQFF
>TRBJ2-1|-|TRBD2|TRBV10-1
TGCGCCAGCAGTTTCGGGACTAGCTCCTTTGGCGAGCAGTTCTTC
CASSFGTSSFGEQFF
>TRBJ1-1|few|-|TRBV3-1/TRBV3-2
TGTGCCAGCAGCCAAGATGGAGGGTGGGCTGAAGCTTTCTTT
CASSQDGGWAEAFF
>TRBJ2-2|-|-|TRBV7-6
TGTGCCAGCAGCCCCTTCGAGACTAGGGGCGGGGAGCTGTTTTTT
CASSPFETRGGELFF
>TRBJ1-1|-|TRBD1|TRBV5-4
TGTGCCAGCAGCCCTGACAGGGGGCGGGTAAACACTGAAGCTTTCTTT
CASSPDRGRVNTEAFF
>TRBJ2-5|-|TRBD2|TRBV6-5
TGTGCCAGCGGGTCTAGCGGGAGCCCCCAAGAGACCCAGTACTTC
CASGSSGSPQETQYF
>TRBJ2-1|-|TRBD1|TRBV27
TGTGCCAGCAACTCCGGGACAGGGGGCAATGAGCAGTTCTTC
CASNSGTGGNEQFF
>TRBJ2-2|-|TRBD2|TRBV4-1
TGCGCCAGCAGCCTCGGGGGAGGGAGCACCGGGGAGCTGTTTTTT
CASSLGGGSTGELFF
>TRBJ2-7|-|-|TRBV28
TGTGCCAGCAGTTCCGTAGGTTTCAGGACCTACGAGCAGTACTTC
CASSSVGFRTYEQYF
>TRBJ1-6|-|-|TRBV7-9
TGTGCCAGCAGCCCGCCTCTGGCGGAGTATAATTCACCCCTCCACTTT
CASSPPLAEYNSPLHF
>TRBJ2-3|-|-|TRBV7-2
TGTGCCAGCAGCTTAGAGGTAGCGGTGATCACAGATACGCAGTATTTT
CASSLEVAVITDTQYF
>TRBJ2-5|-|TRBD2|TRBV11-2
TGTGCCAGCAGCCCAATAGCGGGAGGCCTCCAAGAGACCCAGTACTTC
CASSPIAGGLQETQYF
>TRBJ2-1|-|-|TRBV29-1
TGCAGCGTCCGGGAGAACTCCTACAATGAGCAGTTCTTC
CSVRENSYNEQFF
>TRBJ2-5|-|-|TRBV4-1
TGCGCCAGCAGCCAACACCCCCTCGGGGGGCGGGAGACCCAGTACTTC
CASSQHPLGGRETQYF
>TRBJ1-6|-|-|TRBV4-1
TGCGCCAGCAGCCAAGCCCTTAATTCACCCCTCCACTTT
CASSQALNSPLHF
>TRBJ2-1|once|TRBD2|TRBV7-8
TGTGCCAGCAGCTTCCGGACTAGCGGGCCCGAAGACAATGAGCAGTTCTTC
CASSFRTSGPEDNEQFF
>TRBJ2-3|-|TRBD1|TRBV5-4
TGTGCCAGCAGCCGACAGGGGGATACGCAGTATTTT
CASSRQGDTQYF
>TRBJ2-7|-|TRBD1|TRBV12-3/TRBV12-4
TGTGCCAGCAGTTGGGACAGCGCCTACGAGCAGTACTTC
CASSWDSAYEQYF
>TRBJ2-7|-|-|TRBV28
TGTGCCAGCAGACCGGGCTCCTACGAGCAGTACTTC
CASRPGSYEQYF
>TRBJ2-7|-|-|TRBV28
TGTGCCAGCAGTTCCCAGGGTGTCCGGCAGTACTTC
CASSSQGVRQYF
>TRBJ1-4|once|-|TRBV18
TGTGCCAGCTCACCCGTGGGGGCATCTAATGAAAAACTGTTTTTT
CASSPVGASNEKLFF
>TRBJ2-3|once|TRBD2|TRBV19
TGTGCCAGTAGTATATTCCGAGCGGGGGAATGGGGCACAGATACGCAGTATTTT
CASSIFRAGEWGTDTQYF
>TRBJ2-5|-|TRBD1|TRBV2
TGTGCCAGCAGGACAGGGTTTGGGGAAGAGACCCAGTACTTC
CASRTGFGEETQYF
>TRBJ2-3|-|-|TRBV10-2
TGCGCCAGCAGTGGGCGGGGTGGCACAGATACGCAGTATTTT
CASSGRGGTDTQYF